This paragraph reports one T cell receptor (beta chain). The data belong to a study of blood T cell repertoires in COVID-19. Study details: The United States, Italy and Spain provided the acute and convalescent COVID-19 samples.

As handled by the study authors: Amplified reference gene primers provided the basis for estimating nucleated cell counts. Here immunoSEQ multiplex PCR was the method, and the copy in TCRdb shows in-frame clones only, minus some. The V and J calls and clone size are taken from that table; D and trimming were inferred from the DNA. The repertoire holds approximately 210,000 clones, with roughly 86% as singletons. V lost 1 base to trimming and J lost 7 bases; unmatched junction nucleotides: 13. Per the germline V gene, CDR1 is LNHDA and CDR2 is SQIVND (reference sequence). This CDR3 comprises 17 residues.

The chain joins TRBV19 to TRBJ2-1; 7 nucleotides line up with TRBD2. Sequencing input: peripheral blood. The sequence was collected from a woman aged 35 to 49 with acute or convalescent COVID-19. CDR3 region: CASSIGWGGIVTNEQFF. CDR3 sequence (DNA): TGTGCCAGTAGTATAGGATGGGGGGGGATTGTTACTAATGAGCAGTTCTTC.